Shown below are 22 T cell receptor beta chains from a single sample sequenced in a study of blood T cell dynamics during melanoma immunotherapy (dated by TCRdb to 2018 to 2020). Interpreted using the paper, the time point label stands for: pre-treatment baseline. Receptor libraries were prepared by the immunoSEQ multiplex PCR assay. This immuneACCESS table, as held by TCRdb, lists in-frame sequences with V and J called but not all clones. Of the missing ones, under half trace to an unresolved V gene in checked studies; the others have no known cause. The sample records approximately 25,000 clones, approximately 90% of which are singletons. The ten largest clones capture 3.5% to 6% of the sample. Specimen: blood, collected from a patient treated with checkpoint blockade. The receptors stem from a human donor with melanoma.

The chain links TRBV25-1 to TRBJ2-2, with D unclear. This CDR3 comprises 15 residues. V was cut by 1 base and J by 5 bases, with 11 bases left in between. Germline V gene data show CDR1 as MGHDK and CDR2 as SYGVNS. The CDR3 is CASSESTLETGELFF. The CDR3 nucleotides are TGTGCCAGCAGTGAATCCACCCTAGAGACCGGGGAGCTGTTTTTT. Full variable domain (missing parts from reference TRBV25-1 and TRBJ2-2): EADIYQTPRYLVIGTGKKITLECSQTMGHDKMYWYQQDPGMELHLIHYSYGVNSTEKGDLSSESTVSRIRTEHFPLTLESARPSHTSQYLCASSESTLETGELFFGEGSRLTVL.

The rearrangement links TRBV27 to TRBJ1-2; the D is unclear. The length of the CDR3 is 15 residues. The V gene's germline CDR1 is MNHEY and CDR2 SMNVEV (reference sequence). V was shortened by 5 bases and J by 2 bases, with 15 bases between the two germline ends. The CDR3: CASSPMDWINYGYTF. CDR3 in DNA: TGTGCCAGCAGTCCTATGGACTGGATAAACTATGGCTACACCTTC.

The rearrangement links TRBV28 to TRBJ2-2, with 8 bases fitting TRBD1. The CDR3 has 16 residues. J was trimmed by 4 bases and V by 3 bases; bases with no gene match: 7. CDR1 is MDHEN and CDR2 is SYDVKM in the germline V gene. CDR3 in amino acids: CASSFMTGVATGELFF. CDR3 coding DNA: TGTGCCAGCAGTTTTATGACAGGGGTGGCCACCGGGGAGCTGTTTTTT.

V and J are TRBV11-2 and TRBJ1-6; D call uncertain. Germline V gives CDR1 SGHAT, CDR2 FQNNGV. This CDR3 region has 13 residues. V shed 5 bases and J shed 11 bases, with 13 bases lying between them. CDR3 sequence reads: CASSTPKRAPLHF. In nucleotides, the CDR3 is TGTGCCAGCAGCACACCCAAACGAGCACCCCTCCACTTT.

The chain uses TRBV6-1 and TRBJ1-1, with D unresolved. CDR1 is MNHNS and CDR2 is SASEGT in the germline V gene. V lost 2 bases and J 0 bases, leaving 13 bases between the germline ends. The CDR3 runs to 16 residues. The CDR3 nucleotides read TGTGCCAGCAGTGAAAATTTCGTCCTTCTGAACACTGAAGCTTTCTTT. Translation gives CASSENFVLLNTEAFF.

This chain uses TRBV5-1 with TRBJ2-1; tentatively, D is TRBD2 (6 bases). Germline assignment: CDR1 SGHRS and CDR2 YFSETQ. The CDR3 extends over 15 amino acids. V shed 5 bases and J shed 1 base, with 13 bases lying between them. The CDR3 loop reads CASSSEGGSYNEQFF. As DNA, the CDR3 is TGCGCCAGCAGTTCGGAGGGAGGTTCCTACAATGAGCAGTTCTTC.

This chain links TRBV9 with TRBJ2-7, with 9 bases aligning to TRBD1. CDR1 SGDLS and CDR2 YYNGEE come from the germline V gene. V was clipped by 0 bases and J by 4 bases; unmatched bases: 2. This CDR3 is built from 14 residues. The CDR3 DNA is TGTGCCAGCAGCGTAGCCGGGACAGGGTACGAGCAGTACTTC. This codes for CASSVAGTGYEQYF. Drawing the rest from reference TRBV9 and TRBJ2-7, the complete variable domain is DSGVTQTPKHLITATGQRVTLRCSPRSGDLSVYWYQQSLDQGLQFLIQYYNGEERAKGNILERFSAQQFPDLHSELNLSSLELGDSALYFCASSVAGTGYEQYFGPGTRLTVT.

The chain links TRBV6-5 to TRBJ1-3, with TRBD1 as a possible D gene (5 bases). The CDR3 has 14 amino acids. Between the trimmed V and J ends, which lost 5 bases and 3 bases, there was a span of 11 bases. CDR1 and CDR2 from the germline V gene are MNHEY and SVGAGI. The CDR3: CASSTGTLGNTIYF. The CDR3 region has the DNA TGTGCCAGCAGTACCGGGACCCTTGGAAACACCATATATTTT.

The V gene is TRBV28, the J gene TRBJ1-4; unclear D gene. Per germline, CDR1 MDHEN and CDR2 SYDVKM. V lost 11 bases and J lost 0, with 10 bases in between. The CDR3 totals 13 residues. The CDR3 reads CAAERTTNEKLFF. The CDR3 DNA follows: TGTGCCGCTGAGAGGACAACTAATGAAAAACTGTTTTTT.

The chain combines TRBV29-1 with TRBJ2-7; TRBD2 agrees at 15 bases. Germline CDR1 is SQVTM and CDR2 is ANQGSEA. The J segment lost 4 bases and the V segment lost 7 bases, leaving 14 bases of the junction unmatched. There are 17 residues in the CDR3. The CDR3 nucleotides read TGCAGCGCTGGACTAGCGGGAGGGCGAACAGGGGGATACGAGCAGTACTTC. Translating gives CSAGLAGGRTGGYEQYF.

This sequence joins TRBV29-1 and TRBJ2-1; TRBD2 agrees at 8 bases. Germline assignment: CDR1 SQVTM and CDR2 ANQGSEA. The J segment lost 2 bases and the V segment lost 8 bases, leaving 17 bases of the junction unmatched. The CDR3 runs to 17 residues. CDR3 nucleotide sequence: TGCAGCACAACCGGGGTAGCGGGGTCGTCCACCTACAATGAGCAGTTCTTC. Residues: CSTTGVAGSSTYNEQFF.

The rearrangement uses TRBV9 and TRBJ2-2; D is ambiguous. The CDR3 contains 16 residues. Per germline, CDR1 SGDLS and CDR2 YYNGEE. The ends were cut back, 0 bases at V and 1 base at J, with 10 bases in the middle. The CDR3 region has the DNA TGTGCCAGCAGCGTAGGTGGTCGGATGAACACCGGGGAGCTGTTTTTT. This codes for CASSVGGRMNTGELFF.

CDR3 sequence reads: CASAPGGLQETQYF. The CDR3 coding sequence is TGTGCCAGCGCCCCGGGAGGGCTCCAAGAGACCCAGTACTTC. The rearrangement uses TRBV2 and TRBJ2-5, with 8 bases that match TRBD2. Germline V gene sequence: CDR1 SNHLY, CDR2 FYNNEI. The ends lost 8 bases at V and 1 base at J; junction bases unmatched: 6. CDR3 length equals 14 residues.

This rearrangement joins TRBV10-3 to TRBJ2-7; 14 positions match TRBD2. J gave up 7 bases and V 4 bases, and 9 bases lay outside the gene matches. Germline CDR1 is ENHRY and CDR2 is SYGVKD. The CDR3 has 16 amino acids. Written as DNA, the CDR3 is TGTGCCATCAGTGGCCGAGGGACTAGCGGGAGTATTGAGCAGTACTTC. It encodes CAISGRGTSGSIEQYF.

This clone appeared a single time. The genes are TRBV19 and TRBJ2-1; D may match TRBD1 or TRBD2 (6 bases each). In germline, CDR1 is LNHDA, CDR2 SQIVND (reference sequence). V gave up 3 bases and J gave up 10 bases, with 16 bases separating them. This CDR3 is built from 14 residues. CDR3 amino acids: CASSMKGTQGEQFF. The CDR3 coding sequence is TGTGCCAGTAGTATGAAGGGGACTCAGGGGGAGCAGTTCTTC.

The V call is TRBV18, the J call TRBJ2-3; tentative D call: TRBD2 (5 bases). The CDR3 covers 15 residues. V lost 4 bases and J lost 1, with 12 bases in between. Germline CDR1 is KGHSH and CDR2 is LQKENI. As DNA, the CDR3 is TGTGCCAGCTCACGGACTGTCAGCGGCACAGATACGCAGTATTTT. Its protein is CASSRTVSGTDTQYF.

The chain links TRBV4-2 to TRBJ2-5, with TRBD2 matching over 10 bases. The junction had 4 bases not matched to a gene; V was cut back by 0 bases and J by 6 bases. There are 15 residues in the CDR3. Germline V gene lookup returns CDR1 LGHNA and CDR2 YNFKEQ. CDR3 in amino acids: CASSQDGAGGKTQYF. The CDR3 DNA follows: TGTGCCAGCAGCCAAGATGGAGCGGGGGGGAAGACCCAGTACTTC.

The rearrangement uses TRBV28 and TRBJ2-2; D gene uncertain. Germline values: CDR1 MDHEN, CDR2 SYDVKM. Trimming left V 3 bases short and J 1 base short, with 12 bases between. The CDR3 runs 16 residues. The DNA of the CDR3 is TGTGCCAGCAGTTTCGTTGGTCAGCAGAACACCGGGGAGCTGTTTTTT. Translation gives CASSFVGQQNTGELFF.

This clone was detected a few times. This CDR3 is CASSVMGGANVLTF. The CDR3 coding sequence is TGTGCCAGCAGCGTTATGGGAGGGGCCAACGTCCTGACTTTC. The genes are TRBV7-3 and TRBJ2-6, with D unclear. The CDR3 covers 14 residues. The V gene's germline CDR1 is SGHTA and CDR2 FQGTGA. Trimming removed 5 bases from V and 4 bases from J, with 9 bases in between.

The rearrangement joins TRBV7-8 to TRBJ2-3, with D maybe TRBD1 (5 bases). Trimming shortened V by 10 bases and J by 5 bases, and 19 bases separated the two germline ends. Germline-derived CDR1 and CDR2 are SGHVS and FQNEAQ. The CDR3 is 14 amino acids. In DNA form, the CDR3 reads TGTGCCACCAATTCGGGCAGGGCTCTAGATACGCAGTATTTT. It specifies CATNSGRALDTQYF.

The genes are TRBV18 and TRBJ1-1, with 7 nucleotides matching TRBD1. CDR1 and CDR2 (germline): KGHSH, LQKENI. The CDR3 consists of 13 residues. The V and J ends lost 8 bases and 6 bases, in that order; junction bases with no gene match: 9. CDR3 loop: CASQKDRDAEAFF. The CDR3 region has the DNA TGTGCCAGCCAAAAAGACAGGGATGCTGAAGCTTTCTTT.

This chain connects TRBV18 to TRBJ2-1, with 7 bases aligning to TRBD1. This CDR3 has 16 residues. Germline V gene sequence: CDR1 KGHSH, CDR2 LQKENI. The V and J ends lost 0 bases and 9 bases, in that order; junction bases with no gene match: 11. CDR3 in DNA: TGTGCCAGCTCACCACCGAAAGGGACAGCCTCGGGTGAGCAGTTCTTC. It is translated as CASSPPKGTASGEQFF.